This record covers a single TCR beta chain. Its antigen remains undetermined. No clone much larger than this one lies a single base away; base qualities are absent. The CDR3 numbers 14 residues from cysteine through phenylalanine. The kept DNA is CDR3 alone, 42 bases in frame from the first base. Unmatched junction bases come to 7, with V trimmed by 2 bases and J by 7 bases. The germline V gene sets CDR1 to SGDLS and CDR2 to YYNGEE. Donors were healthy HIV-negative adults with no recently reported acute infections or vaccinations. All donors were Caucasian adults living in Nashville, Tennessee, USA. CD4+ T cells were enriched by magnetic negative selection; naive cells were then positively selected on CD45RA, and the negative fraction formed the memory subset. After blood collection by leukapheresis, PBMCs were isolated using Ficoll-Histopaque density gradient centrifugation and then cryopreserved in the vapor phase of liquid nitrogen. Analytical flow cytometry was used to check the purity and quantity of each magnetically sorted T cell population. Each sorted fraction had its genomic DNA isolated and then quantified by UV absorbance on a Nanodrop 2000c.

Using the deep immunoSEQ assay, TCR CDR3 regions were amplified from genomic DNA by multiplex PCR. Extracted genomic DNA from each cell subset was spread evenly across all wells of several immunoSEQ 96-well plates, with each plate serving as a replicate. Each replicate PCR for sorted subsets received about 220 ng genomic DNA, equal to about 30,000 T cell genomes. Purified libraries were measured with a Qubit 3.0 fluorometer, size-checked on a Bioanalyzer 2100, and measured again with the KAPA Library Quantification kit. Every immunoSEQ 96-well plate was sequenced on a dedicated single-read 150-cycle Illumina NextSeq 550 flow cell. Per the original workflow: Because the immunoSEQ output held only junctional sequences and lacked quality scores, the filtering could not match the filtering applied to full-length reads. Sequences were annotated with PyIR, a Python wrapper for IgBLAST v1.9, using IMGT germline references to assign V/J genes and CDR3. Reads were filtered out if the reads had weak V/J assignments (E-value above 1e-6), no CDR3, stop codons, out-of-frame junctions, or ambiguous translated residues. V3J clonotypes were defined as sequences sharing the same inferred V gene, J gene, and CDR3 amino acid sequence. To compute the percentage overlap between repertoires, the number of shared unique clonotypes was divided by the size of the smaller repertoire. Three approaches were used to assess repertoire richness: RTK rarefaction, the Chao1 estimator, and Recon v2.1 estimates of unobserved clonotypes. For all TCRbeta clonotypes obtained by the gDNA method from a handful of donors, generation probabilities were computed with OLGA. In its TCRdb copy, this immuneACCESS table keeps in-frame sequences only and misses some clones. Where compared with another copy, unresolved V genes explain less than half of these, and the others have no known cause. Clonal size and the V and J genes are those of that table, whereas D and trimming came from the DNA. This sample holds millions of clones; about 92% were observed only once. Under 0.45% of the sample is in the top ten clones.

The data originate from a study of shared clonotypes between healthy human individuals (dated by TCRdb to the early 2020s). Regarding the research as a whole: A couple of women and a few men aged 18 to 49 years were included in the cohort. For each donor, CD4 naive and CD4 memory were each given three plates, CD8 naive was given two plates, and CD8 memory was given one plate. To estimate repertoire size and how much clonotypes are shared between individuals, the study performed deep sequencing of blood TCR repertoires from five healthy adults. To increase sequencing depth and limit assay-specific biases, different laboratories used diverse techniques to prepare libraries and sequence TCR repertoires. Per donor, leukapheresis produced somewhere between about 0.9 and 9.5 billion PBMCs. The full study reports these points: Clonotypes shared by all four sorted-subset donors showed higher generation probabilities than non-shared clonotypes. Pairwise subsampling indicated that sequencing depth was expected to affect the degree of clonotype sharing among donors. Because the study included only a small number of donors, the genetic and exposure-history diversity represented was limited. Incomplete sequencing was indicated by rarefaction of sorted-subset datasets, despite the large sequencing depth. Naive subsets generally had larger estimated clonotype richness than memory subsets did. Sampling was restricted to blood, and TCR repertoires in tissue are likely to differ from TCR repertoires in blood. When four donors were compared, the shared fraction of clonotypes was about 5% for naive CD4, around 4% for naive CD8, more than 2% for memory CD4, and roughly 0.43% for memory CD8.

The V and J segments used are TRBV9 and TRBJ2-7, with 9 bases matching TRBD1. This receptor was obtained from a man between 18 and 29 years old in good health. Some clones in this sample may be carry-over from other donors' samples. The specimen was naive CD4+ T cells from PBMCs. In the paper's terms, the cell subset or site label means: CD45RA+ positively selected. The DNA sequence reads TGTGCCAGCAGCGTCACAGGGGGCATGAGTGAGCAGTACTTC. This gives the protein CASSVTGGMSEQYF.